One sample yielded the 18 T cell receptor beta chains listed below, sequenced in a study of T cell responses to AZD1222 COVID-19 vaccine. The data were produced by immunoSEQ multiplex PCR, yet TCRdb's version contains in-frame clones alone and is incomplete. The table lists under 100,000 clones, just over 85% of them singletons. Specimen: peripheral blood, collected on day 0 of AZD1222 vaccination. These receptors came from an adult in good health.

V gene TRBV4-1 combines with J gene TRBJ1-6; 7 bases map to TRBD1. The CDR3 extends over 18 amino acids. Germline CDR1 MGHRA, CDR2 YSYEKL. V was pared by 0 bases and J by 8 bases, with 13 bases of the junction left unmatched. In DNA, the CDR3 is TGCGCCAGCAGCCAAGATCCGTTCTTGACAGGGCGTGATTCACCCCTCCACTTT. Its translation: CASSQDPFLTGRDSPLHF.

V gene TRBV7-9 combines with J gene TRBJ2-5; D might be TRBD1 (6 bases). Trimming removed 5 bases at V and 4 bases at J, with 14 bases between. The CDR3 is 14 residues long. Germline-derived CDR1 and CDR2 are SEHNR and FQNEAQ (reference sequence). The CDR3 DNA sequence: TGTGCCAGCAGCCTACAACAGGGTACAGAGACCCAGTACTTC. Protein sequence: CASSLQQGTETQYF.

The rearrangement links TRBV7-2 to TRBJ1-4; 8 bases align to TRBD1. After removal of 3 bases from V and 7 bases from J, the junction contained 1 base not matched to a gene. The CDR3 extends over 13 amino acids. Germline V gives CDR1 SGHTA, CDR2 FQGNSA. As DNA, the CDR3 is TGTGCCAGCAGCTTGGACAGGGTTGAAAAACTGTTTTTT. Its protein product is CASSLDRVEKLFF.

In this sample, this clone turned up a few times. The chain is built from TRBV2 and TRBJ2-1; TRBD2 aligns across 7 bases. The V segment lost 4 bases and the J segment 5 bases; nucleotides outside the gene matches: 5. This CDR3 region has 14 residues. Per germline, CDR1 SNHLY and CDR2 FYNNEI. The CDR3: CASSVPRGNNEQFF. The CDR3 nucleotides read TGTGCCAGCAGTGTCCCGCGGGGGAACAATGAGCAGTTCTTC.

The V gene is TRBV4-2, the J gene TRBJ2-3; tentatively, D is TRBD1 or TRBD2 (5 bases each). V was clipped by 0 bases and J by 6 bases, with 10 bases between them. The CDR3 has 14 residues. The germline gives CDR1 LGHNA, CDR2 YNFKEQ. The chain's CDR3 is CASSQDGGSDTQYF. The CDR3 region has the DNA TGTGCCAGCAGCCAAGATGGGGGATCCGATACGCAGTATTTT.

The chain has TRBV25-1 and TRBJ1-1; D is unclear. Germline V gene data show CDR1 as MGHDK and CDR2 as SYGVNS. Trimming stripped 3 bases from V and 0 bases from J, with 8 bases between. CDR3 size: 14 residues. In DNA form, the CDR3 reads TGTGCCAGCAGTGATCTCAGCTTGAACACTGAAGCTTTCTTT. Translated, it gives CASSDLSLNTEAFF.

The CDR3, as DNA: TGTGCCAGCAGCACCCTGGGACAGGACATGAACACTGAAGCTTTCTTT. Encoded protein: CASSTLGQDMNTEAFF. The chain employs TRBV7-9 and TRBJ1-1, with 8 bases matching TRBD1. The J segment lost 0 bases and the V segment lost 5 bases, leaving 8 bases of the junction unmatched. The CDR3 totals 16 residues. Germline V CDR1 and CDR2: SEHNR, FQNEAQ (reference sequence). Complete variable domain (other parts from reference TRBV7-9 and TRBJ1-1): DTGVSQNPRHKITKRGQNVTFRCDPISEHNRLYWYRQTLGQGPEFLTYFQNEAQLEKSRLLSDRFSAERPKGSFSTLEIQRTEQGDSAMYLCASSTLGQDMNTEAFFGQGTRLTVV.

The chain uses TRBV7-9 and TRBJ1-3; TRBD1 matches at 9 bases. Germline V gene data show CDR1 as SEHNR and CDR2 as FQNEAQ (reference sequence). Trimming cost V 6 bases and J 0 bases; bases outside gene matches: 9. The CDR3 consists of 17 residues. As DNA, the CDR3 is TGTGCCAGCAGTCCTGGGATACAGGGGGCCTCTGGAAACACCATATATTTT. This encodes CASSPGIQGASGNTIYF.

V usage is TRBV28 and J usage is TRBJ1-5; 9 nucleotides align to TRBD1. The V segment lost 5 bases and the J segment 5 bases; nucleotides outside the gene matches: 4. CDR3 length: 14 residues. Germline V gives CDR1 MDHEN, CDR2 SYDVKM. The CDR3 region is CASSPGTGYQPQHF. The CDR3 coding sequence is TGTGCCAGCAGTCCTGGGACAGGGTATCAGCCCCAGCATTTT. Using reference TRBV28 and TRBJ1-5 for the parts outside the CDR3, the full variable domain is DVKVTQSSRYLVKRTGEKVFLECVQDMDHENMFWYRQDPGLGLRLIYFSYDVKMKEKGDIPEGYSVSREKKERFSLILESASTNQTSMYLCASSPGTGYQPQHFGDGTRLSIL.

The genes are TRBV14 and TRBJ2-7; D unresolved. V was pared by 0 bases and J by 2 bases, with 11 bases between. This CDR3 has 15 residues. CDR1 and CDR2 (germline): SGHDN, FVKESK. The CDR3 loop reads CASSQDEGLPYEQYF. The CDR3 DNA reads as TGTGCCAGCAGCCAAGATGAAGGGCTTCCCTACGAGCAGTACTTC.

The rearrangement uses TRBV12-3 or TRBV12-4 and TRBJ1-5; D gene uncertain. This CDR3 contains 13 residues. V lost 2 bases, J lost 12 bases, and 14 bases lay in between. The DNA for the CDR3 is TGTGCCAGCAGTTTAAGTAGTCAAAGGCTCCAGCATTTT. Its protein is CASSLSSQRLQHF.

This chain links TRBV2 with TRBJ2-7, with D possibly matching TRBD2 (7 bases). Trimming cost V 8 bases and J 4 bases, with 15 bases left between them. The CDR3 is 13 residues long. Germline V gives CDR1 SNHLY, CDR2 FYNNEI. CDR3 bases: TGTGCCAGCCTCAAAGGGAGGGGGTACGAGCAGTACTTC. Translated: CASLKGRGYEQYF.

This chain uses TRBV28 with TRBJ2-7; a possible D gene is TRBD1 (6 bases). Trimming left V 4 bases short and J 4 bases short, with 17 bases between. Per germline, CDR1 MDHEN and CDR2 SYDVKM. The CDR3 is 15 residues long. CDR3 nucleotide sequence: TGTGCCAGCAGTTCCGTTGGGGGCTGGGGGTACGAGCAGTACTTC. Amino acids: CASSSVGGWGYEQYF. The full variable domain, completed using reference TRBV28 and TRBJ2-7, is DVKVTQSSRYLVKRTGEKVFLECVQDMDHENMFWYRQDPGLGLRLIYFSYDVKMKEKGDIPEGYSVSREKKERFSLILESASTNQTSMYLCASSSVGGWGYEQYFGPGTRLTVT.

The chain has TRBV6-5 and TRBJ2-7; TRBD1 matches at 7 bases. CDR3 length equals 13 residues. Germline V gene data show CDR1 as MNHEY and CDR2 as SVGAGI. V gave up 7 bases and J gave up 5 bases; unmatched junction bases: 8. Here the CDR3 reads CASMRQGLDEQYF. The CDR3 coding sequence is TGTGCCAGCATGAGACAGGGCCTCGACGAGCAGTACTTC.

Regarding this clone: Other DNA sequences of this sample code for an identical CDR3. CDR3 nucleotide sequence: TGCAGCGTTGCTTCGAACTATGGCTACACCTTC. As protein: CSVASNYGYTF. The chain employs TRBV29-1 and TRBJ1-2; D gene unclear. Trimming shortened V by 4 bases and J by 2 bases, and 5 bases separated the two germline ends. The CDR3 loop spans 11 amino acids. The germline gives CDR1 SQVTM, CDR2 ANQGSEA.

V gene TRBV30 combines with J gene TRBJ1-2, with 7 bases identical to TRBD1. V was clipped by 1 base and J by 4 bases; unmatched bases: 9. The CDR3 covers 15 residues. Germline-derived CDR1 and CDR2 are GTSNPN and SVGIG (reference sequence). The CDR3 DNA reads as TGTGCCTGGAGTGCTGGGACAGCAGCCTCCTATGGCTACACCTTC. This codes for CAWSAGTAASYGYTF.

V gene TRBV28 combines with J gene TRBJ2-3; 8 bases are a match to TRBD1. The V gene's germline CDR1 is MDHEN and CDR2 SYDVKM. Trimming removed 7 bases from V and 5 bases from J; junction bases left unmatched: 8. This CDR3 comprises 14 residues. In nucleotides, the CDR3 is TGTGCCAGCACTTCAGGGGGCGCTTTAGATACGCAGTATTTT. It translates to CASTSGGALDTQYF.

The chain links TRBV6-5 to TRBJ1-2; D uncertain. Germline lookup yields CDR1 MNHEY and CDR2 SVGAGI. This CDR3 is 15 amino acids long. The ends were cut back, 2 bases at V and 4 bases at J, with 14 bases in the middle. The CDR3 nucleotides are TGTGCCAGCAGTTACGGGGTTTTAGGAGCCTATGGCTACACCTTC. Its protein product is CASSYGVLGAYGYTF.